This note documents a single T cell receptor (beta chain) sequence. The data were obtained in a study of blood T cell repertoires in COVID-19. Study background: PBMCs, B-cell-depleted T cells, or T cells provided the cDNA or gDNA that made up the material.

Sequencing was performed with immunoSEQ multiplex PCR; in TCRdb, only in-frame clones are kept and a portion is missing. The sample yields about 210,000 clones, about 88% seen once. The TCR sequence derives from a man between 65 and 85 years old with acute or convalescent COVID-19. Material for sequencing was peripheral blood.

CDR3 in DNA: TGTGCCAGCAGATCGCAGATCGGGACAGGGGGTACCAATGAGCAGTTCTTC. It yields the protein CASRSQIGTGGTNEQFF. This chain links TRBV7-9 with TRBJ2-1; 11 bases align to TRBD1. V shed 6 bases, J shed 6 bases, and the junction held 13 bases outside the gene matches. CDR3 size: 17 residues. Germline V lookup: CDR1 SEHNR, CDR2 FQNEAQ (reference sequence).